One and the same sample provided the 10 T cell receptor beta chains below, sequenced in a study of CD8+ T cells in alopecia areata. Reverse transcription of extracted RNA yielded cDNA, which provided the sequencing template. Here immunoSEQ multiplex PCR was the method, and the copy in TCRdb shows in-frame clones only, minus some. This sample yields 150,000 to 250,000 clones, of which 58% are seen a single time; about 5% belongs to the top ten. This sample's treatment: oral pan-JAK inhibitor, 5-10 mg twice daily. The sample was CD4+ T cells sorted from blood, taken at week 24, from a patient treated with tofacitinib. The receptors here all came from a human donor with alopecia areata.

The chain joins TRBV15 to TRBJ2-3, with TRBD2 matching over 7 bases. The germline V gene has CDR1 LNHNV and CDR2 YYDKDF (reference sequence). This CDR3 contains 15 residues. The ends lost 6 bases at V and 4 bases at J; junction bases unmatched: 10. In DNA, the CDR3 is TGTGCCACCAGGGAAGAACCTAGCGGTTCAGATACGCAGTATTTT. As protein: CATREEPSGSDTQYF.

For the CDR3, the DNA is TGTGCCAGCACCTTCTTGGGGGGGATAGATACGCAGTATTTT. Amino acids: CASTFLGGIDTQYF. The J gene is TRBJ2-3, the V gene TRBV2; 7 bases are a match to TRBD2. There are 14 residues in the CDR3. V lost 7 bases and J lost 5; bases outside the gene matches: 9. Germline V lookup: CDR1 SNHLY, CDR2 FYNNEI.

The V gene is TRBV7-2, the J gene TRBJ2-5; the D gene is possibly TRBD2 (5 bases). Deletions cut 4 bases from V and 4 bases from J, with 7 bases between. Germline loops: CDR1 SGHTA, CDR2 FQGNSA. CDR3 length: 12 residues. CDR3 sequence: CASSYRGETQYF. In DNA, the CDR3 is TGTGCCAGCAGCTACCGGGGAGAGACCCAGTACTTC.

The gene calls are TRBV7-9 and TRBJ1-1; D not certain. This CDR3 is built from 12 residues. Germline V gene lookup returns CDR1 SEHNR and CDR2 FQNEAQ (reference sequence). With 4 bases removed from V and 5 bases from J, the gap between germline ends came to 8 bases. The CDR3 sequence is CASSSIDTEAFF. CDR3 in DNA: TGTGCCAGCAGCTCAATTGATACTGAAGCTTTCTTT.

The chain couples TRBV2 to TRBJ2-7, with D uncertain. CDR1 and CDR2 from the germline V gene are SNHLY and FYNNEI. The V and J ends lost 6 bases and 0 bases respectively, with 6 bases between them. The length of the CDR3 is 12 residues. The CDR3 spells CASRSRSYEQYF. CDR3 DNA: TGTGCCAGCAGATCCCGCTCCTACGAGCAGTACTTC.

DNA of the CDR3: TGTGCCAGCAGTTTACAGGGTGCTTTTAACTATGGCTACACCTTC. As protein: CASSLQGAFNYGYTF. This chain joins TRBV27 and TRBJ1-2; D possibly corresponds to TRBD1 (5 bases). CDR3 size: 15 residues. Germline V CDR1 and CDR2: MNHEY, SMNVEV (reference sequence). Trimming pared 2 bases from V and 1 base from J, leaving 11 bases between.

The V and J genes are TRBV10-3 and TRBJ1-2, with 9 bases fitting TRBD1. With 10 bases clipped from V and 4 bases from J, the junction kept 13 bases outside the gene matches. CDR1 ENHRY and CDR2 SYGVKD come from the germline V gene. The CDR3 length is 15 residues. CDR3 in DNA: TGTGCCACTCGACAGGGGGAGGCCGACAGCTATGGCTACACCTTC. Its translation is CATRQGEADSYGYTF.

This rearrangement joins TRBV7-2 to TRBJ2-5; D not resolved. CDR3 length: 13 amino acids. Germline CDR1 and CDR2: SGHTA and FQGNSA. V lost 3 bases to trimming and J lost 5 bases, with 10 bases between them. CDR3 nucleotide sequence: TGTGCCAGCAGCTTCTTGGGTAGGGAGACCCAGTACTTC. Amino acids: CASSFLGRETQYF.

This chain joins TRBV28 and TRBJ2-2; D not resolved. V lost 5 bases to trimming and J lost 4 bases, with 5 bases between them. This CDR3 has 12 amino acids. Germline V gene data show CDR1 as MDHEN and CDR2 as SYDVKM. The CDR3 DNA is TGTGCCAGCAGTCCGCTCACCGGGGAGCTGTTTTTT. Translated: CASSPLTGELFF.

V and J are TRBV5-1 and TRBJ1-1; D uncertain. Trimming stripped 5 bases from V and 0 bases from J, with 11 bases between. Germline loops: CDR1 SGHRS, CDR2 YFSETQ. The CDR3 is 14 residues long. The CDR3 sequence is CASSSDGLNTEAFF. DNA of the CDR3: TGCGCCAGCAGTTCGGACGGCCTGAACACTGAAGCTTTCTTT.